This TCR beta chain derives from a study of blood T cell repertoires in COVID-19. Study at large: Sites across the United States, Italy and Spain contributed samples from acute and convalescent COVID-19. Sources were T cells, B-cell-depleted T cells, or PBMCs; the material itself was cDNA or gDNA.

Germline-derived CDR1 and CDR2 are LNHNV and YYDKDF (reference sequence). The length of the CDR3 is 18 residues. V trimming: 0 bases; J trimming: 4 bases; junction bases outside the gene matches: 14. Authors' data handling: Reference gene primer amplification gave nucleated cell count estimates. Measured with immunoSEQ multiplex PCR; TCRdb has only the in-frame clones, and not every one. The V and J calls and clone size are taken from that table; D and trimming were inferred from the DNA. Here the sample spans about 80,000 clones, about 78% being singletons. This TCR was sampled from a human donor in a cohort sampled during active COVID-19. The specimen sequenced was peripheral blood. J is TRBJ1-2 and V is TRBV15, with 7 bases matching TRBD1. This CDR3 reads CATSRDQQGIKRGYGYTF. CDR3 DNA: TGTGCCACCAGCAGAGACCAACAGGGGATAAAGAGGGGCTATGGCTACACCTTC.